These 13 T cell receptor beta chains share one sample of origin, sequenced in a study of blood T cell repertoires in COVID-19. The table came from immunoSEQ multiplex PCR; TCRdb's copy has only in-frame clones and leaves some out. The sample lists 58,000 or so clones; around 74% were seen once. Material for sequencing was peripheral blood. The receptors were gathered from a woman aged 80 or older with acute or convalescent COVID-19.

V and J are TRBV16 and TRBJ1-4; D unclear. V was trimmed by 0 bases and J by 5 bases, leaving 7 bases between them. This CDR3 is built from 14 residues. Germline V lookup: CDR1 KGHSY, CDR2 FQNENV. CDR3 residues: CASSQSGRNEKLFF. As DNA, the CDR3 is TGTGCCAGCAGCCAATCGGGCAGGAATGAAAAACTGTTTTTT.

This chain links TRBV6-2 or TRBV6-3 with TRBJ2-2; a possible D gene is TRBD2 (6 bases). Germline V gene sequence: CDR1 MNHEY, CDR2 SVGEGT. V lost 7 bases and J lost 6, with 18 bases in between. The CDR3 has 15 amino acids. For the CDR3, the DNA is TGTGCCAGCACCCCGATGACTAGAGATGCCGGGGAGCTGTTTTTT. This translates into CASTPMTRDAGELFF.

This chain joins TRBV7-2 and TRBJ2-7, with 7 nucleotides matching TRBD1. The CDR3 is 17 residues long. V trimming: 6 bases; J trimming: 2 bases; junction bases outside the gene matches: 16. CDR1 and CDR2 (germline): SGHTA, FQGNSA. CDR3 protein: CASSFPTVGTAPYEQYF. CDR3 DNA sequence: TGTGCCAGCAGTTTCCCAACTGTAGGGACAGCTCCCTACGAGCAGTACTTC.

The chain joins TRBV7-3 to TRBJ2-2; unclear D gene. V gave up 5 bases and J gave up 9 bases, with 7 bases separating them. CDR1 SGHTA and CDR2 FQGTGA come from the germline V gene. CDR3 length: 11 amino acids. The CDR3, as DNA: TGTGCCAGCAGCCCCGGTCGGGAGCTGTTTTTT. Protein: CASSPGRELFF.

The chain employs TRBV7-2 and TRBJ2-1; possible D gene TRBD2, 6 bases. The CDR3 runs to 14 residues. V was pared by 5 bases and J by 6 bases, with 14 bases between. The germline V gene encodes CDR1 SGHTA and CDR2 FQGNSA. In DNA, the CDR3 is TGTGCCAGCAGCGTCCCATACGGGAGCAATGAGCAGTTCTTC. Protein sequence: CASSVPYGSNEQFF.

The chain employs TRBV28 and TRBJ1-3; 9 nucleotides align to TRBD1. Germline CDR1 MDHEN, CDR2 SYDVKM. V lost 4 bases and J lost 4; bases outside the gene matches: 11. This CDR3 has 17 amino acids. Here the CDR3 reads CASSSWTGDVSGNTIYF. CDR3 bases: TGTGCCAGCAGTTCTTGGACAGGGGACGTCTCCGGAAACACCATATATTTT.

This chain uses TRBV19 with TRBJ1-2; 9 bases match TRBD1. Germline CDR1 is LNHDA and CDR2 is SQIVND (reference sequence). V shed 8 bases, J shed 4 bases, and the junction held 5 bases outside the gene matches. The CDR3 runs 13 residues. The CDR3 reads CASAGTGTYGYTF. The DNA of the CDR3 is TGTGCCAGTGCTGGGACAGGGACCTATGGCTACACCTTC.

The chain employs TRBV28 and TRBJ2-7, with TRBD2 identical over 9 bases. After removal of 6 bases from V and 7 bases from J, the junction contained 10 bases not matched to a gene. Germline V gene sequence: CDR1 MDHEN, CDR2 SYDVKM. The CDR3 sequence is 14 residues long. CDR3 residues: CASSLAGVVREQYF. In DNA form, the CDR3 reads TGTGCCAGCAGCTTAGCGGGAGTCGTGAGGGAGCAGTACTTC.

This rearrangement joins TRBV30 to TRBJ1-1; possible D gene TRBD1, 5 bases. Trimming removed 4 bases from V and 0 bases from J, with 15 bases in between. Germline loops: CDR1 GTSNPN, CDR2 SVGIG (reference sequence). This CDR3 is built from 15 residues. This CDR3 is CAWTGRQLLNTEAFF. The CDR3 DNA is TGTGCCTGGACCGGTCGACAGCTTTTGAACACTGAAGCTTTCTTT.

The rearrangement links TRBV24-1 to TRBJ2-7; D is ambiguous. Germline CDR1 reads KGHDR; CDR2 reads SFDVKD. CDR3 length equals 11 residues. Trimming shortened V by 2 bases and J by 6 bases, and 4 bases separated the two germline ends. In DNA, the CDR3 is TGTGCCACCAGTGATTATCTCGAGCAGTACTTC. This encodes CATSDYLEQYF.

This clone was seen a few times. The chain employs TRBV7-2 and TRBJ1-5; D call uncertain. Deletions cut 2 bases from V and 3 bases from J, with 11 bases between. Germline CDR1 reads SGHTA; CDR2 reads FQGNSA. This CDR3 contains 15 residues. CDR3: CASSLSSGFNQPQHF. The CDR3 DNA is TGTGCCAGCAGCTTAAGCTCAGGTTTCAATCAGCCCCAGCATTTT.

Here the CDR3 reads CASSQVKSTSGYEQYF. In nucleotides, the CDR3 is TGTGCCAGCAGCCAAGTGAAATCTACTAGTGGCTACGAGCAGTACTTC. V gene TRBV4-2 combines with J gene TRBJ2-7, with D maybe TRBD2 (5 bases). CDR3 length: 16 residues. The V gene lost 1 base and the J gene lost 3 bases, with 16 bases spanning the gap. The germline gives CDR1 LGHNA, CDR2 YNFKEQ.

This chain joins TRBV7-2 and TRBJ2-6; 8 bases are shared with TRBD1. V was pared by 5 bases and J by 4 bases, with 10 bases of the junction left unmatched. The CDR3 spans 17 residues. In germline, CDR1 is SGHTA, CDR2 FQGNSA. This CDR3 reads CASSPDRAGSGANVLTF. The CDR3 region has the DNA TGTGCCAGCAGCCCGGACAGGGCTGGATCCGGGGCCAACGTCCTGACTTTC.